This T cell receptor beta chain emerged from a study of control samples from healthy donors and cancer patients. TCRdb's copy holds only in-frame clones and misses some; the assay was immunoSEQ multiplex PCR. Found here are 400,000 to 450,000 clones, approximately 90% of them singletons; the top ten hold over 5.5%. Germline values: CDR1 KGHSH, CDR2 LQKENI. The CDR3 is 15 residues long. Trimming cost V 3 bases and J 5 bases; bases outside gene matches: 8. The sequence was collected from a man aged 35 to 55 with head and neck cancer. This chain links TRBV18 with TRBJ2-3; 7 nucleotides align to TRBD2. Material for sequencing was PBMCs. The CDR3 DNA sequence: TGTGCCAGCTCACCTGGACTAGGTGGTAGAGATACGCAGTATTTT. Residues: CASSPGLGGRDTQYF.